Following are 23 T cell receptor beta chains from one sample sequenced in a study of T cells in Graves' hyperthyroidism and ophthalmopathy. Researchers amplified the TCR beta CDR3 regions from RNA transcripts. With the HTBI primer set, the TCR CDR3 went through a first round of RT-PCR. TCRdb used MiXCR to reprocess the multiplex PCR reads, holding one entry per CDR3 protein. The profile shows some 510,000 distinct CDR3 sequences, about 43% of them singletons. Sequencing used peripheral blood or thyroid tissue (not recorded which). All receptors derive from a woman aged 18-35 years with Graves' hyperthyroidism.

The chain joins TRBV4-2 to TRBJ1-4; 7 positions agree with TRBD1. This CDR3 contains 14 residues. Germline V gene data show CDR1 as LGHNA and CDR2 as YNFKEQ. With V trimmed by 4 bases and J by 11 bases, 10 bases remained unmatched. CDR3 residues: CASSPDAGTVKLFF. CDR3 in DNA: TGTGCCAGCAGCCCAGATGCCGGGACAGTGAAACTGTTTTTT.

This chain links TRBV7-9 with TRBJ1-1; possible D gene TRBD1, 5 bases. Germline-derived CDR1 and CDR2 are SEHNR and FQNEAQ (reference sequence). The CDR3 spans 15 residues. Trimming left V 3 bases short and J 0 bases short, with 11 bases between. The CDR3 reads CASSFLRGLNTEAFF. The CDR3 bases are TGTGCCAGCAGCTTCCTCCGGGGACTGAACACTGAAGCTTTCTTT. Drawing the rest from reference TRBV7-9 and TRBJ1-1, the complete variable domain is DTGVSQNPRHKITKRGQNVTFRCDPISEHNRLYWYRQTLGQGPEFLTYFQNEAQLEKSRLLSDRFSAERPKGSFSTLEIQRTEQGDSAMYLCASSFLRGLNTEAFFGQGTRLTVV.

This sequence joins TRBV7-1 and TRBJ2-7; no clear D. TRBV7-1 is placed among ORFs of uncertain function. The CDR3 consists of 12 residues. Trimming removed 5 bases at V and 2 bases at J, with 7 bases between. CDR3: CASSQAAYEQYF. DNA of the CDR3: TGTGCCAGCAGCCAGGCTGCCTACGAGCAGTACTTC.

This chain connects TRBV29-1 to TRBJ2-7; 9 bases match TRBD1. The CDR3 spans 15 residues. Losses at the gene ends were 7 bases for V and 4 bases for J; bases not matched to a gene: 14. The germline gives CDR1 SQVTM, CDR2 ANQGSEA. The CDR3 DNA follows: TGCAGCGCCGAAACCCCGGGACAGGGAAATTACGAGCAGTACTTC. Translated, it gives CSAETPGQGNYEQYF.

This clonotype has just one count. The chain combines TRBV19 with TRBJ2-7; D is tentatively TRBD1 or TRBD2 (7 bases each). The CDR3 has 15 amino acids. Trimming cost V 6 bases and J 4 bases, with 19 bases left between them. CDR1 is LNHDA and CDR2 is SQIVND in the germline V gene (reference sequence). This CDR3 reads CASSKQGRGGYEQYF. The CDR3 coding sequence is TGTGCCAGTAGCAAACAGGGGAGGGGAGGGTACGAGCAGTACTTC.

With regard to this clonotype: At one of its ends the junction is not consistent with the germline gene, which may arise from a read error. The CDR3 loop reads CATSREAGSAFF. CDR3 nucleotide sequence: TGTGCCACCAGCCGAGAGGCAGGGTCAGCTTTCTTT. This chain links TRBV15 with TRBJ1-1; a possible D gene is TRBD1 (5 bases). Germline lookup yields CDR1 LNHNV and CDR2 YYDKDF (reference sequence). This CDR3 has 12 residues.

The V and J genes are TRBV5-1 and TRBJ1-1; no reliable D call. V was pared by 4 bases and J by 2 bases, with 15 bases between. This CDR3 comprises 15 residues. Germline V gene sequence: CDR1 SGHRS, CDR2 YFSETQ. The chain's CDR3 is CASSPPIGSNTEAFF. DNA for the CDR3: TGCGCCAGCAGCCCCCCTATTGGGTCCAACACTGAAGCTTTCTTT.

J is TRBJ1-2 and V is TRBV20-1, with D possibly being TRBD1 (5 bases). CDR1 is DFQATT, CDR2 SNEGSKA, per germline (reference sequence). The CDR3 runs to 17 residues. Trimming removed 5 bases from V and 4 bases from J, with 26 bases in between. The CDR3 DNA reads TGCAGTGCTCCAGAGTCCCGGGACGGACTTCTTGCCTATGGCTACACCTTC. Translating gives CSAPESRDGLLAYGYTF.

V gene TRBV5-8 combines with J gene TRBJ2-5; D might be TRBD1 or TRBD2, each matching 6 bases. There are 13 residues in the CDR3. The V gene lost 5 bases and the J gene lost 10 bases, with 18 bases spanning the gap. Germline CDR1 and CDR2: SGHTS and YDEGEE. In nucleotides, the CDR3 is TGTGCCAGCAGTGACGGGGGCAGAGGGATCCAGTACTTC. It translates to CASSDGGRGIQYF. The complete variable domain, with remaining parts taken from reference TRBV5-8 and TRBJ2-5, reads EAGVTQSPTHLIKTRGQQATLRCSPISGHTSVYWYQQALGLGLQFLLWYDEGEERNRGNFPPRFSGRQFPNYSSELNVNALELEDSALYLCASSDGGRGIQYFGPGTRLLVL.

The table lists this clonotype with a few counts. At one end, the junction sequence differs from germline, possibly due to a read error. This sequence joins TRBV5-5 and TRBJ2-7; the D gene is possibly TRBD2 (6 bases). This CDR3 comprises 13 residues. CDR1 and CDR2 (germline): SGHKS, YYEKEE (reference sequence). This CDR3 is CASSHLGGYEQYF. In DNA form, the CDR3 reads TGCGCCAGCAGCCACCTGGGGGGCTACGAGCAGTACTTC.

This clonotype was counted many times. The chain combines TRBV5-1 with TRBJ1-1; the D gene is possibly TRBD1 (6 bases). CDR1 is SGHRS and CDR2 is YFSETQ in the germline V gene. CDR3 length: 14 residues. V lost 5 bases, J lost 5 bases, and 16 bases lay in between. In DNA form, the CDR3 reads TGCGCCAGCAGTCGACAGGAAGGTGATACTGAAGCTTTCTTT. This encodes CASSRQEGDTEAFF.

This clonotype was counted between two and nine times. CDR3 loop: CASSQAEVPSNQPQHF. Here the CDR3 DNA reads TGTGCCAGCAGCCAGGCGGAGGTCCCTAGCAATCAGCCCCAGCATTTT. The rearrangement uses TRBV7-6 and TRBJ1-5, with unresolved D. Germline V gene lookup returns CDR1 SGHVS and CDR2 FNYEAQ. The V end was cut by 5 bases, the J end by 0 bases, with 14 bases between. The CDR3 loop spans 16 amino acids. The whole variable domain, remainder taken from reference TRBV7-6 and TRBJ1-5, is GAGVSQSPRYKVTKRGQDVALRCDPISGHVSLYWYRQALGQGPEFLTYFNYEAQQDKSGLPNDRFSAERPEGSISTLTIQRTEQRDSAMYRCASSQAEVPSNQPQHFGDGTRLSIL.

The V gene is TRBV7-9, the J gene TRBJ1-2; D is perhaps TRBD1 (5 bases). V lost 5 bases and J lost 3, with 22 bases in between. Per the germline V gene, CDR1 is SEHNR and CDR2 is FQNEAQ (reference sequence). The CDR3 totals 17 residues. This chain's CDR3 is CASSHQVGEYSDYGYTF. CDR3 sequence (DNA): TGTGCCAGCAGCCATCAAGTAGGGGAGTATTCCGACTATGGCTACACCTTC.

The rearrangement joins TRBV7-2 to TRBJ2-7, with TRBD1 identical over 7 bases. The V and J ends lost 2 bases and 3 bases, in that order; junction bases with no gene match: 7. Germline V CDR1 and CDR2: SGHTA, FQGNSA. The CDR3 is 15 residues long. CDR3 in amino acids: CASSLFGTANYEQYF. CDR3 in DNA: TGTGCCAGCAGCTTATTCGGGACAGCCAACTACGAGCAGTACTTC.

This clonotype was counted many times. The V and J genes are TRBV7-9 and TRBJ1-5, with TRBD1 matching 9 bases. The CDR3 extends over 16 amino acids. V gave up 4 bases and J gave up 5 bases; unmatched junction bases: 9. Germline values: CDR1 SEHNR, CDR2 FQNEAQ (reference sequence). This CDR3 reads CASSYGTGPRDQPQHF. The CDR3 DNA follows: TGTGCCAGCAGCTATGGGACAGGGCCTCGTGATCAGCCCCAGCATTTT.

In the case of this clonotype: Germline is not matched at one junction end, which may reflect a read error. The rearrangement joins TRBV9 to TRBJ2-7; 7 nucleotides line up with TRBD1. This CDR3 is built from 10 residues. Germline V CDR1 and CDR2: SGDLS, YYNGEE. The CDR3 region is CASSDGQADF. The DNA for the CDR3 is TGTGCCAGCAGCGATGGACAGGCCGACTTC.

This clonotype is a singleton in its sample. V usage is TRBV14 and J usage is TRBJ2-7; 10 nucleotides match TRBD2. The V and J ends lost 5 bases and 8 bases, in that order; junction bases with no gene match: 3. The CDR3 has 12 residues. Germline V gene sequence: CDR1 SGHDN, CDR2 FVKESK. CDR3 loop: CASSVAGGKQYF. The CDR3 bases are TGTGCCAGCAGCGTAGCGGGGGGCAAGCAGTACTTC.

The gene calls are TRBV10-3 and TRBJ1-5; TRBD1 is a possible D gene (5 bases). From germline, CDR1 is ENHRY and CDR2 SYGVKD. V lost 10 bases and J 3 bases, leaving 16 bases between the germline ends. CDR3 length: 14 residues. The CDR3 sequence: CASNEAGFNQPQHF. The CDR3 DNA reads as TGTGCCAGCAACGAGGCAGGGTTCAATCAGCCCCAGCATTTT.

The chain carries TRBV7-2 and TRBJ2-5; TRBD1 is a possible D gene (6 bases). The CDR3 covers 14 residues. From germline, CDR1 is SGHTA and CDR2 FQGNSA. Trimming pared 5 bases from V and 5 bases from J, leaving 15 bases between. CDR3 region: CASSRRTEAETQYF. Here the CDR3 DNA reads TGTGCCAGCAGCCGACGGACAGAGGCGGAGACCCAGTACTTC.

V and J are TRBV11-3 and TRBJ1-1; D is undetermined. V dropped 1 base and J dropped 0 bases, with 9 bases sitting between them. The CDR3 covers 15 residues. Germline CDR1 reads SGHNT; CDR2 reads YENEEA. CDR3 DNA: TGTGCCAGCAGCTTAGCGGCAGCACTGAACACTGAAGCTTTCTTT. Protein product: CASSLAAALNTEAFF.

Only a few counts were recorded for this clonotype. The V gene is TRBV6-1, the J gene TRBJ1-5; D perhaps matches TRBD1 (6 bases). The CDR3 covers 15 residues. V was trimmed by 5 bases and J by 0 bases, leaving 11 bases between them. CDR1 and CDR2 (germline): MNHNS, SASEGT. CDR3 nucleotides: TGTGCCAGCAGTCTTAGGGGGAATAGCAATCAGCCCCAGCATTTT. Protein: CASSLRGNSNQPQHF.

This clonotype has a handful of counts. The chain links TRBV7-6 to TRBJ2-7; D is possibly TRBD2 (6 bases). Germline CDR1 SGHVS, CDR2 FNYEAQ. CDR3 length: 14 amino acids. V was cut by 6 bases and J by 3 bases, with 15 bases left in between. The chain's CDR3 is CASSFASVLYEQYF. The CDR3 DNA reads as TGTGCCAGCAGTTTCGCTAGCGTCCTCTACGAGCAGTACTTC.

About this clonotype: A much larger clone differs from this one at a single base, so this may be a read error. The J gene is TRBJ2-6, the V gene TRBV29-1; TRBD1 agrees at 7 bases. CDR1 is SQVTM, CDR2 ANQGSEA, per germline. Unmatched junction bases numbered 7, after V lost 5 bases and J lost 0 bases. The CDR3 sequence is 16 residues long. The CDR3 reads CSVKGTEVSGANVLTF. CDR3 nucleotides: TGCAGCGTTAAAGGGACAGAAGTCTCTGGGGCCAACGTCCTGACTTTC.